This entry concerns a single T cell receptor beta chain. The clone's antigen remains unknown. No much larger clone exists at a distance of one base, and base qualities are not known. In the germline V gene (reference sequence), CDR1 corresponds to SGHAT and CDR2 to FQDESV. The junction carries 14 bases between V and J, which are trimmed by 3 bases and 5 bases respectively. From the cysteine through the phenylalanine, the CDR3 covers 14 amino acids. The sequence is cut down to CDR3 DNA, 42 bases in frame from base 1. The record originates from a study of blood T cell repertoires in COVID-19 (TCRdb year 2020). Describing the broader study: The collaborator samples originated in the United States, Italy and Spain and spanned the acute and convalescent phases of COVID-19. The dataset comprised deeply sampled blood TCRbeta repertoires from subjects exposed to, actively infected with, or recovered from COVID-19. Where available, HLA class I and class II types were taken from metadata supplied by the sample provider and were not determined by assay-based typing. The repertoires were released in a freely available public database intended as a resource for research on the immune response to SARS-CoV-2. The samples were drawn from the first 160 participants of the ongoing ImmuneRACE study and from 1,254 subjects provided by 6 global collaborators. The sample metadata nearly always contained a de-identified subject ID, COVID-19 status, age in years and sex. The material from the prospective study consisted of cDNA or gDNA derived from T cells, B-cell-depleted T cells, or PBMCs. Study-wide conclusions, independent of this receptor: Clinical and demographic metadata were provided uncurated, with the amount varying by source and participant.

One collaborating source in Seattle enrolled patients during active infection and followed them longitudinally through the course of disease. Collaborating institutions collected whole blood in K2EDTA tubes following their own protocols. For TCRbeta analysis, collaborator samples were shipped as frozen whole blood, as isolated PBMCs, or as DNA extracted from either sample type. TCRbeta CDR3 regions were amplified from genomic DNA using the immunoSEQ Assay, a bias-controlled multiplex PCR. Concerning the study's data processing: The number of nucleated cells in each sample was estimated from the amplification of reference gene primers within the assay. Sequence reads were collapsed and filtered to measure the absolute abundance of every unique TCRbeta CDR3 rearrangement. For each sample, productive Simpson clonality was calculated by taking the square root of Simpson's diversity index across productive rearrangements. What TCRdb holds here is the immuneACCESS table cut down to in-frame rearrangements. Part of the clones is not present; checked against another copy, under half of the missing clones reflect an unresolved V gene, and the others are unexplained. The V and J calls and the clone size are those of that table, but D and trimming were determined from the DNA. The sample table contains 400,000 to 450,000 clones; only one count was recorded for around 89% of them. The top ten hold around 13% of the sample.

This sequence uses TRBV11-1 and TRBJ2-7; there is no confident call for the D gene. The source of this sequence is a woman aged 50 to 65 with COVID-19, enrolled during active disease. Sequencing was performed on peripheral blood. Here the CDR3 is given as CASSFNHGQNEQYF. The sequenced DNA is TGTGCCAGCAGCTTCAACCACGGTCAAAACGAGCAGTACTTC.